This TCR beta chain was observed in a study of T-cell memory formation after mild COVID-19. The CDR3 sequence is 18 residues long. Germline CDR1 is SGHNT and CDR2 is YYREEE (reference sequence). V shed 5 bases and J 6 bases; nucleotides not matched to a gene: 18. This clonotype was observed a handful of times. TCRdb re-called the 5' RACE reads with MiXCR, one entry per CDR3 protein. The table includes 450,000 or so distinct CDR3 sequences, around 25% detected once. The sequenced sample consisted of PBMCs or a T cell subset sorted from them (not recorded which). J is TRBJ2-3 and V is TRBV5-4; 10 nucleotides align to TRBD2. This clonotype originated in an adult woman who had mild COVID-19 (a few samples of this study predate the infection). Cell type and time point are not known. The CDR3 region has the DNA TGTGCCAGCAGAGCTTGGGGTCAGCGGGAGGGCCAAGAGGATACGCAGTATTTT. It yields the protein CASRAWGQREGQEDTQYF.